The 28 T cell receptor beta chains presented below share a single source sample, sequenced in a study of T cells in Graves' hyperthyroidism and ophthalmopathy. What was amplified from RNA transcripts were TCR beta CDR3 regions. First-round RT-PCR targeting the TCR CDR3 was performed with the HTBI primer set. TCRdb re-called the multiplex PCR reads with MiXCR, one entry per CDR3 protein. The table includes 450,000 to 650,000 distinct CDR3 sequences, 13% to 15% detected once. Specimen: blood. These receptors originate from a woman between 18 and 29 years old with Graves' ophthalmopathy.

This clonotype was recorded many times. The rearrangement links TRBV5-1 to TRBJ2-3; the match to TRBD1 covers 7 bases. Germline CDR1 SGHRS, CDR2 YFSETQ. With 4 bases clipped from V and 6 bases from J, the junction kept 2 bases outside the gene matches. The CDR3 is made up of 12 amino acids. In DNA form, the CDR3 reads TGCGCCAGCAGCATACAGGGGGATACGCAGTATTTT. This translates into CASSIQGDTQYF.

This clonotype was seen a handful of times. The V call is TRBV7-2, the J call TRBJ2-1, with 8 bases fitting TRBD2. The length of the CDR3 is 13 residues. Germline CDR1 and CDR2: SGHTA and FQGNSA. Trimming at V came to 7 bases and at J to 7 bases, leaving 6 bases not matched to a gene. The CDR3 sequence: CASTPRGGNEQFF. The CDR3 coding sequence is TGTGCCAGCACCCCCCGGGGGGGGAATGAGCAGTTCTTC.

This clonotype was observed many times. The V and J genes are TRBV27 and TRBJ1-1; weak D call: TRBD1 (6 bases). Trimming pared 5 bases from V and 4 bases from J, leaving 17 bases between. The CDR3 is 15 amino acids. Looked up from germline, CDR1 is MNHEY and CDR2 is SMNVEV (reference sequence). The CDR3 is CASSVGGGGGTEAFF. The CDR3 coding sequence is TGTGCCAGCAGTGTGGGGGGGGGCGGGGGCACTGAAGCTTTCTTT.

This clonotype appeared many times. The chain has TRBV11-2 and TRBJ1-1, with D possibly TRBD1 on 5 matching bases. Germline V gene lookup returns CDR1 SGHAT and CDR2 FQNNGV. The length of the CDR3 is 17 residues. The V end was cut by 3 bases, the J end by 3 bases, with 20 bases between. The CDR3 spells CASSFLGVRVGDTEAFF. CDR3 DNA sequence: TGTGCCAGCAGCTTTCTAGGCGTCAGGGTGGGTGACACTGAAGCTTTCTTT.

The rearrangement joins TRBV7-9 to TRBJ2-1, with D maybe TRBD1 (5 bases). CDR1 and CDR2 from the germline V gene are SEHNR and FQNEAQ (reference sequence). Trimming took 3 bases from V and 1 from J, leaving 10 bases between them. The CDR3 loop spans 15 amino acids. The CDR3 is CASSLLTASYNEQFF. CDR3 nucleotides: TGTGCCAGCAGCTTGTTGACAGCGTCCTACAATGAGCAGTTCTTC.

The chain employs TRBV30 and TRBJ1-3, with D tentatively TRBD1 (5 bases). In germline, CDR1 is GTSNPN, CDR2 SVGIG (reference sequence). V shed 0 bases and J shed 8 bases, with 14 bases lying between them. The CDR3 is 14 residues long. Here the CDR3 DNA reads TGTGCCTGGAGTGTAGGGGCAGAATCGGACACCATATATTTT. Translated: CAWSVGAESDTIYF. The entire variable domain, with the rest obtained from reference TRBV30 and TRBJ1-3, is as follows: SQTIHQWPATLVQPVGSPLSLECTVEGTSNPNLYWYRQAAGRGLQLLFYSVGIGQISSEVPQNLSASRPQDRQFILSSKKLLLSDSGFYLCAWSVGAESDTIYFGEGSWLTVV.

This clonotype was detected only a few times. The chain uses TRBV4-1 and TRBJ2-7, with D tentatively TRBD1 (6 bases). Germline V gene lookup returns CDR1 MGHRA and CDR2 YSYEKL. CDR3 size: 15 residues. Trimming removed 0 bases from V and 3 bases from J, with 12 bases in between. CDR3 sequence: CASSQEIRDNYEQYF. CDR3 in DNA: TGCGCCAGCAGCCAAGAAATCCGGGACAACTACGAGCAGTACTTC.

This clonotype was seen repeatedly, ten times or more. The rearrangement joins TRBV7-8 to TRBJ2-1; D tentatively fits TRBD1 or TRBD2 (5 bases each). The CDR3 extends over 15 amino acids. V was cut by 0 bases and J by 5 bases, with 11 bases left in between. CDR1 and CDR2 (germline): SGHVS, FQNEAQ. DNA of the CDR3: TGTGCCAGCAGCTTAGCAGGGGACGAGCACAATGAGCAGTTCTTC. Amino acid sequence: CASSLAGDEHNEQFF.

This rearrangement joins TRBV5-7 to TRBJ2-1; D gene ambiguous. TRBV5-7 is assigned to the ORF class and has an uncertain function. Trimming took 3 bases from V and 4 from J, leaving 8 bases between them. The length of the CDR3 is 13 residues. CDR3 loop: CASSWSRYNEQFF. In nucleotides, the CDR3 is TGTGCCAGCAGCTGGTCAAGGTACAATGAGCAGTTCTTC.

This clonotype was seen many times. The chain has TRBV11-2 and TRBJ2-1; the D gene is possibly TRBD2 (6 bases). Germline V lookup: CDR1 SGHAT, CDR2 FQNNGV. This CDR3 contains 12 residues. V was pared by 4 bases and J by 8 bases, with 9 bases between. The CDR3 nucleotides are TGTGCCAGCAGCTGGAGGGGCGATGAGCAGTTCTTC. Protein sequence: CASSWRGDEQFF.

The table lists this clonotype with many counts. The chain employs TRBV5-1 and TRBJ2-5, with 11 bases matching TRBD1. CDR3 length: 14 amino acids. With 4 bases clipped from V and 3 bases from J, the junction kept 2 bases outside the gene matches. The germline V gene encodes CDR1 SGHRS and CDR2 YFSETQ. CDR3 coding DNA: TGCGCCAGCAGCCCGGGACAGGGGGAAGAGACCCAGTACTTC. It specifies CASSPGQGEETQYF.

The chain employs TRBV7-3 and TRBJ2-3; 7 nucleotides agree with TRBD1. Germline CDR1 is SGHTA and CDR2 is FQGTGA. The CDR3 runs to 15 residues. Germline trimming cut 9 bases from V and 5 bases from J; bases unmatched to any gene: 14. CDR3 loop: CASSFGTALVDTQYF. CDR3 bases: TGTGCCAGTAGTTTCGGGACAGCCCTCGTAGATACGCAGTATTTT.

This clonotype was found many times. The V and J genes are TRBV12-3 or TRBV12-4 and TRBJ1-1, with 7 bases fitting TRBD1. The V gene end was trimmed by 5 bases and the J gene end by 6 bases; junction bases not matched to a gene: 15. The CDR3 length is 16 residues. The CDR3 is CASSPTRQGGSAEAFF. The CDR3 DNA is TGTGCCAGCAGTCCGACTCGACAGGGTGGGTCTGCTGAAGCTTTCTTT.

V usage is TRBV20-1 and J usage is TRBJ2-7; 12 positions agree with TRBD1. The ends lost 5 bases at V and 0 bases at J; junction bases unmatched: 11. CDR1 is DFQATT and CDR2 is SNEGSKA in the germline V gene (reference sequence). This CDR3 is 17 amino acids long. CDR3 nucleotide sequence: TGCAGTGCTCATTCAAGGGACAGGGGGCTTCGCTCCTACGAGCAGTACTTC. It specifies CSAHSRDRGLRSYEQYF.

This clonotype was counted many times. The chain uses TRBV7-9 and TRBJ1-1, with D possibly matching TRBD1 (6 bases). CDR1 and CDR2 (germline): SEHNR, FQNEAQ (reference sequence). V lost 5 bases and J lost 2, with 12 bases in between. CDR3 length: 14 amino acids. DNA for the CDR3: TGTGCCAGCAGCGAACGACAGGACAACACTGAAGCTTTCTTT. Translating it yields CASSERQDNTEAFF.

This clonotype was detected ten times or more. The rearrangement uses TRBV11-2 and TRBJ2-1; 8 bases align to TRBD2. Germline V gene data show CDR1 as SGHAT and CDR2 as FQNNGV. The trim removed 6 bases at V and 4 bases at J, leaving 8 bases unmatched. The CDR3 length is 15 residues. CDR3: CASSSGTRSYNEQFF. The CDR3, as DNA: TGTGCCAGCAGTTCCGGGACTAGATCATACAATGAGCAGTTCTTC. Complete variable domain (other parts from reference TRBV11-2 and TRBJ2-1): EAGVAQSPRYKIIEKRQSVAFWCNPISGHATLYWYQQILGQGPKLLIQFQNNGVVDDSQLPKDRFSAERLKGVDSTLKIQPAKLEDSAVYLCASSSGTRSYNEQFFGPGTRLTVL.

This clonotype was seen ten or more times. This chain uses TRBV20-1 with TRBJ2-7; 11 bases are a match to TRBD2. The V segment lost 3 bases and the J segment 3 bases; nucleotides outside the gene matches: 7. Germline CDR1 is DFQATT and CDR2 is SNEGSKA (reference sequence). There are 15 residues in the CDR3. In DNA form, the CDR3 reads TGCAGTGCTAGTTCCGGGACTAGCGGCCTCTACGAGCAGTACTTC. It codes for CSASSGTSGLYEQYF.

This clonotype was counted ten times or more. The V gene is TRBV2, the J gene TRBJ1-4; D might be TRBD1 (6 bases). The CDR3 is 15 amino acids. Germline-derived CDR1 and CDR2 are SNHLY and FYNNEI. The V end was cut by 8 bases, the J end by 2 bases, with 15 bases between. The CDR3 nucleotides read TGTGCCAGCCGCCGGACAGAAACTACTAATGAAAAACTGTTTTTT. Translated: CASRRTETTNEKLFF.

This clonotype was observed many times. The CDR3 is CASSLFDEQFF. DNA of the CDR3: TGTGCCAGCAGCTTATTTGATGAGCAGTTCTTC. The J gene is TRBJ2-1, the V gene TRBV7-9; D uncertain. The CDR3 has 11 residues. With 2 bases removed from V and 8 bases from J, the gap between germline ends came to 4 bases. CDR1 is SEHNR and CDR2 is FQNEAQ in the germline V gene (reference sequence).

This clonotype turned up a few times. The chain couples TRBV7-8 to TRBJ1-2, with a weak D call TRBD1 (6 bases). The V end lost 5 bases, the J end lost 2 bases, and 12 bases lay between the germline ends. The CDR3 has 14 residues. Germline V lookup: CDR1 SGHVS, CDR2 FQNEAQ. Here the CDR3 reads CASSPEQGNYGYTF. The CDR3, as DNA: TGTGCCAGCAGCCCCGAGCAGGGGAACTATGGCTACACCTTC.

This clonotype was seen ten or more times. V usage is TRBV12-3 or TRBV12-4 and J usage is TRBJ1-3; perhaps TRBD1 as D (6 bases). V lost 8 bases and J lost 5, with 31 bases in between. The CDR3 has 19 residues. The CDR3 sequence: CASRHKRGRDTFSRNTIYF. In DNA form, the CDR3 reads TGTGCCAGCCGCCACAAAAGGGGGAGGGACACCTTTTCGAGAAACACCATATATTTT.

This clonotype appeared many times. The chain has TRBV12-3 or TRBV12-4 and TRBJ2-7; 9 nucleotides agree with TRBD1. V lost 5 bases, J lost 3 bases, and 5 bases stayed unmatched. The CDR3 is made up of 14 amino acids. The CDR3: CASSRGQGDYEQYF. CDR3 in DNA: TGTGCCAGCAGTCGGGGACAGGGAGACTACGAGCAGTACTTC.

This clonotype was detected many times. The chain combines TRBV11-1 with TRBJ2-7; a weak D match, TRBD2 (5 bases). V gave up 3 bases and J gave up 3 bases, with 15 bases separating them. There are 15 residues in the CDR3. From germline, CDR1 is SGHAT and CDR2 FQDESV (reference sequence). The CDR3: CASSLGSGGYYEQYF. CDR3 nucleotides: TGTGCCAGCAGCTTGGGCAGCGGCGGTTACTACGAGCAGTACTTC.

This clonotype came up many times. This chain uses TRBV15 with TRBJ2-1; D might be TRBD2 (6 bases). The germline gives CDR1 LNHNV, CDR2 YYDKDF (reference sequence). The length of the CDR3 is 14 residues. V was cut by 5 bases and J by 9 bases, with 17 bases left in between. The CDR3 nucleotides read TGTGCCACCAGCCGGGGGTCGGGAGTTGGTGAGCAGTTCTTC. This translates into CATSRGSGVGEQFF.

This clonotype has at least ten counts. The chain couples TRBV5-8 to TRBJ1-1; D is ambiguous. This CDR3 spans 11 amino acids. Germline CDR1 and CDR2: SGHTS and YDEGEE. V gave up 0 bases and J gave up 10 bases, with 7 bases separating them. The CDR3 region has the DNA TGTGCCAGCAGCTTGGTCACGAGAGCTTTCTTT. Amino acid sequence: CASSLVTRAFF.

This clonotype came up many times. The chain couples TRBV28 to TRBJ2-7; 7 bases are a match to TRBD1. J was trimmed by 4 bases and V by 7 bases; bases with no gene match: 10. The CDR3 extends over 14 amino acids. The germline gives CDR1 MDHEN, CDR2 SYDVKM. The CDR3 sequence: CASTRPGGSYEQYF. The CDR3 DNA reads TGTGCCAGCACCCGACCAGGGGGTTCGTACGAGCAGTACTTC. Complete variable domain (other parts from reference TRBV28 and TRBJ2-7): DVKVTQSSRYLVKRTGEKVFLECVQDMDHENMFWYRQDPGLGLRLIYFSYDVKMKEKGDIPEGYSVSREKKERFSLILESASTNQTSMYLCASTRPGGSYEQYFGPGTRLTVT.

The chain is built from TRBV7-6 and TRBJ2-5; the D is unclear. The germline CDR1 and CDR2 sequences are SGHVS and FNYEAQ. This CDR3 spans 15 amino acids. V lost 2 bases and J lost 5, with 15 bases in between. CDR3 sequence (DNA): TGTGCCAGCAGCTTAAAAGTTTTGTTAGTGGAGACCCAGTACTTC. Its protein is CASSLKVLLVETQYF.

This clonotype was detected ten times or more. This chain uses TRBV5-1 with TRBJ2-3, with 13 bases lining up with TRBD2. V dropped 7 bases and J dropped 4; count of bases not matched to a gene: 9. CDR1 is SGHRS, CDR2 YFSETQ, per germline. There are 16 residues in the CDR3. Written as DNA, the CDR3 is TGCGCCAGCCGCCTGACGGGACTAGCGGGATCAGATACGCAGTATTTT. Translated: CASRLTGLAGSDTQYF.